The present T cell receptor (beta chain) was sequenced within a study of cytomegalovirus exposure and HLA in healthy donors. There are 15 residues in the CDR3. V was cut by 3 bases and J by 0 bases, with 9 bases left in between. CDR1 is SGHNT and CDR2 is YENEEA in the germline V gene. Method: immunoSEQ multiplex PCR; TCRdb's copy keeps in-frame clones and lacks some. The sample has about 150,000 clones; approximately 94% are singletons. This rearrangement joins TRBV11-3 to TRBJ2-1; the D gene is possibly TRBD2 (6 bases). The clonotype comes from a man aged 18-30 years in good health and CMV-seropositive. Specimen: PBMCs. The CDR3 DNA is TGTGCCAGCAGCTTTGGGGGGAGCTCCTACAATGAGCAGTTCTTC. Amino acid sequence: CASSFGGSSYNEQFF.